A selection of T cell receptor beta chains follows, all from one sample in a study of T cells in Graves' hyperthyroidism and ophthalmopathy. TCRdb re-derived calls from the multiplex PCR reads in MiXCR, one entry per CDR3 protein. The profile shows around 580,000 distinct CDR3 sequences, 16% of them singletons. Sequences were obtained from blood. Receptors originate from a woman aged 18-29 years with Graves' hyperthyroidism. The CDR3 runs from the conserved cysteine through the conserved F or W. The order of the fields is D gene, clone size, V gene, J gene, CDR3 DNA, CDR3 protein. The D gene is left open where the match is weak. Size values are once, few and many counts, or a class for expanded clones, and some rows have none.

-	-	TRBV15	TRBJ2-7	TGTGCCACCGGGTCTTTCTCCTACGAGCAGTACTTC	CATGSFSYEQYF
TRBD1	few	TRBV11-2	TRBJ2-2	TGTGCCAGCAGGATACCCGGGACAGGGGCCGGGGAGCTGTTTTTT	CASRIPGTGAGELFF
-	many	TRBV28	TRBJ1-1	TGTGCCAGCCCCCCCCGGGGAAACCGCGGCAGCACTGAAGCTTTCTTT	CASPPRGNRGSTEAFF
-	-	TRBV19	TRBJ1-1	TGTGCCAGTAGTATATCTCAGGGGAACACTGAAGCTTTCTTT	CASSISQGNTEAFF
-	many	TRBV12-3/TRBV12-4	TRBJ1-2	TGTGCCAGCAGTCAGACATGGTCCGCGGAAGTTGGCTACACCTTC	CASSQTWSAEVGYTF
-	many	TRBV24-1	TRBJ2-7	TGTGCCACCAGTGATCGAGACAGCTACGAGCAGTACTTC	CATSDRDSYEQYF
-	-	TRBV28	TRBJ1-5	TGTGCCAGCAGTAGGTTCCGTAATCAGCCCCAGCATTTT	CASSRFRNQPQHF
-	-	TRBV19	TRBJ2-5	TGTGCCAGTAGTCGCTATACACAAGAGACCCAGTACTTC	CASSRYTQETQYF
TRBD1	-	TRBV4-1	TRBJ2-1	TGCGCCAGCAGCCAAGCGGGACAGGGGGCCAATGAGCAGTTCTTC	CASSQAGQGANEQFF
-	many	TRBV20-1	TRBJ1-2	TGCAGTGCTACCCAAGGAACTAACTATGGCTACACCTTC	CSATQGTNYGYTF
-	many	TRBV28	TRBJ2-7	TGTGCCAGCCGACAGGAAATCCCCTACGAGCAGTACTTC	CASRQEIPYEQYF
-	few	TRBV15	TRBJ1-4	TGTGCCACCAGCCGTGACAGAGAACAGGGTGAAAAACTGTTTTTT	CATSRDREQGEKLFF
-	-	TRBV7-2	TRBJ1-2	TGTGCCAGCAGCTTAGGTCGCCTGGGAGACTATGGCTACACCTTC	CASSLGRLGDYGYTF
-	many	TRBV20-1	TRBJ1-1	TGCAGTGCCCGCCGGTGGACTAACACTGAAGCTTTCTTT	CSARRWTNTEAFF
-	-	TRBV7-2	TRBJ2-7	TGTGCCAGCAGTCAAAGATCGGGTCGCGAGCAGTACTTC	CASSQRSGREQYF
-	few	TRBV12-3/TRBV12-4	TRBJ1-5	TGTGCCAGCAGTTCGATAGCAGGGGATTGGGGCAATCAGCCCCAGCATTTT	CASSSIAGDWGNQPQHF
-	many	TRBV2	TRBJ1-5	TGTGCCAGCAGTGAAGTGCGGGCTGGCAATCAGCCCCAGCATTTT	CASSEVRAGNQPQHF
-	-	TRBV9	TRBJ2-7	TGTGCCAGCAGCGTATCAGGACGTCTAGCGAACGAGCAGTACTTC	CASSVSGRLANEQYF
-	-	TRBV29-1	TRBJ2-1	TGCAGCGTTGAAGAGGGGGCTGGGGGTGAGCAGTTCTTC	CSVEEGAGGEQFF
-	many	TRBV5-8	TRBJ1-5	TGTGCCAGCAGCGGGGGGGTCGGGAGTCAGCCCCAGCATTTT	CASSGGVGSQPQHF
-	-	TRBV6-1	TRBJ2-7	TGTGCCACCCAGACGCAGGTGGCCTACGAGCAGTACTTC	CATQTQVAYEQYF
TRBD1	once	TRBV28	TRBJ1-2	TGTGCCAGCAATCCGGGGACAGAAATTCATGGCTACACCTTC	CASNPGTEIHGYTF
-	many	TRBV12-5	TRBJ1-1	TGTGCTAGTGGTCTCCTGGGGGTTGAAGCTTTCTTT	CASGLLGVEAFF
-	-	TRBV9	TRBJ1-1	TGTGCCAGCAGCGTAGAGGACAGGAACACTGAAGCTTTCTTT	CASSVEDRNTEAFF
TRBD1	many	TRBV12-3/TRBV12-4	TRBJ2-1	TGTGCCAGCAGTCATAACAGGGGTAGGGATGAGCAGTTCTTC	CASSHNRGRDEQFF
TRBD2	few	TRBV19	TRBJ2-7	TGTGCCAGTAGCAGACTAGCGGGAGTTGGCGAGCAGTACTTC	CASSRLAGVGEQYF
TRBD2	many	TRBV28	TRBJ2-7	TGTGCCAGCAGTTTTGGGCTAGCGGGGGAGCAGTACTTC	CASSFGLAGEQYF
-	many	TRBV18	TRBJ2-1	TGTGCCAGCTCACCCCGGGACACCGAGCAGTTCTTC	CASSPRDTEQFF